A selection of T cell receptor beta chains follows, all from one sample in a study of PD-L1 blockade in urothelial cancer. Libraries were prepared by immunoSEQ multiplex PCR; TCRdb keeps only in-frame clonotypes and omits some of them. Found here are around 24,000 clones, approximately 77% of them singletons; the top ten hold 1.5% to 2%. Specimen: PBMCs, collected around atezolizumab (anti-PD-L1) treatment. The source is a man in his 70s with urothelial cancer. CDR3s leave out the opening cysteine and the closing phenylalanine or tryptophan.

V gene	J gene	CDR3 protein
TRBV10-3	TRBJ1-1	ATAREAYEAF
TRBV7-2	TRBJ1-1	ASSSEGAHTEAF
TRBV6-5	TRBJ2-7	ASSSRQGYEQY
TRBV11-2	TRBJ1-2	ASAPTGDNYGYT
TRBV15	TRBJ1-1	ATSRGLGTGESTEAF
TRBV7-9	TRBJ2-7	ASSLTARSYEQY
TRBV19	TRBJ2-3	ASSISGGRSSTDTQY
TRBV28	TRBJ2-5	ASTFHRRVGLKETQY
TRBV7-9	TRBJ2-1	ASSLGSGGSGNEQF
TRBV19	TRBJ1-5	ASSKTRDRGQPQH
TRBV11-1	TRBJ2-3	ASSYDRDDTQY
TRBV6-5	TRBJ2-7	ASSYAGDGYEQY
TRBV5-1	TRBJ2-1	ASGWSGTSGRANRNEQF
TRBV5-1	TRBJ2-5	ASSTSTSRETQY
TRBV4-2	TRBJ2-3	ASSQEYSGRWEKRGTDTQY
TRBV19	TRBJ2-3	ASRPMSGSSDTQY
TRBV4-2	TRBJ2-3	ASSQADRDGTDTQY
TRBV27	TRBJ2-1	ASRINGQAEQF
TRBV7-2	TRBJ2-7	ASSLRGGSGGSEQY
TRBV2	TRBJ1-4	ASSDGRFGEKLF
TRBV28	TRBJ1-2	ASSPPGIGYT
TRBV5-5	TRBJ2-1	ASSLLIGTTDYNEQF
TRBV28	TRBJ2-7	ATNDPGGTYEQY
TRBV13	TRBJ2-3	ASSFRLAGTDTQY
TRBV7-6	TRBJ2-2	ASSLAGGENTGELF
TRBV29-1	TRBJ2-2	SVAAGALGTGELF
TRBV7-3	TRBJ2-1	ASSADRGEQF
TRBV20-1	TRBJ1-2	IPVGGYGYT
TRBV29-1	TRBJ2-7	SYRVTYEQY
TRBV18	TRBJ2-3	ASSPTSGITDTQY
TRBV27	TRBJ2-5	ASSPNRGPQETQY
TRBV12-5	TRBJ2-7	ASGFKEGAGAAEQY
TRBV5-1	TRBJ1-2	ASSREANYGYT
TRBV13	TRBJ2-2	ASSWTSGDNTGELF
TRBV25-1	TRBJ2-4	ASSTGVGGLTKNIQY
TRBV28	TRBJ1-1	ASRYTAGQEPEAF
TRBV28	TRBJ2-7	ASSPLAEHSYEQY
TRBV7-9	TRBJ2-5	ASSFGGVAGAVTQY
TRBV7-2	TRBJ2-1	ASSRTGRGGNEQF
TRBV4-1	TRBJ2-1	ASSQEGTSGSLWGEQF
TRBV6-4	TRBJ2-1	ASSESSGPYNEQF